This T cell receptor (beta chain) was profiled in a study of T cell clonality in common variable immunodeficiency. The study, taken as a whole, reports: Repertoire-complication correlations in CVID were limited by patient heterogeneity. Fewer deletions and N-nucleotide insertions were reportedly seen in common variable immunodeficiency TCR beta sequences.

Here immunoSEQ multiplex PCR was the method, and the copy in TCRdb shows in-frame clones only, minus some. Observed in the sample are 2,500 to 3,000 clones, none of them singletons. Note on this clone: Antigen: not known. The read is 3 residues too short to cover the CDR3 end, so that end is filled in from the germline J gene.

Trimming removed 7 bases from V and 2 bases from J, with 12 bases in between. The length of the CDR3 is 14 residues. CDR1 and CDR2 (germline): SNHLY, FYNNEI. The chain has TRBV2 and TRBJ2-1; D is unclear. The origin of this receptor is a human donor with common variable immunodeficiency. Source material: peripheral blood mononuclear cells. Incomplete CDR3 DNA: TGTGCCAGCACTCAAACATTTGCCTACAATGAG. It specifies CASTQTFAYNE. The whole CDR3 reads CASTQTFAYNEQFF. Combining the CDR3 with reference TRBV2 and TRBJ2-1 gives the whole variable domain EPEVTQTPSHQVTQMGQEVILRCVPISNHLYFYWYRQILGQKVEFLVSFYNNEISEKSEIFDDQFSVERPDGSNFTLKIRSTKLEDSAMYFCASTQTFAYNEQFFGPGTRLTVL.